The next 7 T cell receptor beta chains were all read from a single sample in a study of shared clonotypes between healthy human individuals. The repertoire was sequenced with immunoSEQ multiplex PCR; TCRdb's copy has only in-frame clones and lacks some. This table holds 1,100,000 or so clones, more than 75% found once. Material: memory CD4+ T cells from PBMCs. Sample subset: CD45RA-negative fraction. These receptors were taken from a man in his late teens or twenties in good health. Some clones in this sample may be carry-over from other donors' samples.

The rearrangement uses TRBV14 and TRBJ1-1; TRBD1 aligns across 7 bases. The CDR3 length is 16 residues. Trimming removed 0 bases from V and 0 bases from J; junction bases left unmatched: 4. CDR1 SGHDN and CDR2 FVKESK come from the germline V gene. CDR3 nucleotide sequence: TGTGCCAGCAGCCAAGATCAGGGGGAAGTGAACACTGAAGCTTTCTTT. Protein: CASSQDQGEVNTEAFF.

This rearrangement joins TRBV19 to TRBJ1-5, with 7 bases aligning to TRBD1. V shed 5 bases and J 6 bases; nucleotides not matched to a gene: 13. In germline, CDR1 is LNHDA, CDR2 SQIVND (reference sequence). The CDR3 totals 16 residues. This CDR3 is CASSADQTGRFQPQHF. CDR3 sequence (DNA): TGTGCCAGTAGTGCTGATCAGACAGGGCGGTTTCAGCCCCAGCATTTT. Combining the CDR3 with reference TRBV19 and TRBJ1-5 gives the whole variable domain DGGITQSPKYLFRKEGQNVTLSCEQNLNHDAMYWYRQDPGQGLRLIYYSQIVNDFQKGDIAEGYSVSREKKESFPLTVTSAQKNPTAFYLCASSADQTGRFQPQHFGDGTRLSIL.

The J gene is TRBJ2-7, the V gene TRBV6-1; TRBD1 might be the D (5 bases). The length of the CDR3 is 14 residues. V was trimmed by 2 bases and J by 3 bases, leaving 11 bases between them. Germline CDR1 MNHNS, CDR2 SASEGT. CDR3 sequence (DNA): TGTGCCAGCAGTGAACAGGGCGTCCACTACGAGCAGTACTTC. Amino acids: CASSEQGVHYEQYF.

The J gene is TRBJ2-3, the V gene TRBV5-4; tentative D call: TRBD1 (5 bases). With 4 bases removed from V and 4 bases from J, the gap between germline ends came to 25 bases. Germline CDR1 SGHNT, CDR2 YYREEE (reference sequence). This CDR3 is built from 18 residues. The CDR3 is CASSTRAGPGVLSDTQYF. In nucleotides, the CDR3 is TGTGCCAGCAGCACCAGGGCTGGGCCAGGAGTGTTGTCAGATACGCAGTATTTT.

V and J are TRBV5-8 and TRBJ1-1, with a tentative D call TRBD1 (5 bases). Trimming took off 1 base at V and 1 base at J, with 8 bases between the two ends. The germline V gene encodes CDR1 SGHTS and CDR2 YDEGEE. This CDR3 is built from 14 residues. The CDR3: CASSLRQGNTEAFF. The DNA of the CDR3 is TGTGCCAGCAGCTTGAGGCAGGGGAACACTGAAGCTTTCTTT.

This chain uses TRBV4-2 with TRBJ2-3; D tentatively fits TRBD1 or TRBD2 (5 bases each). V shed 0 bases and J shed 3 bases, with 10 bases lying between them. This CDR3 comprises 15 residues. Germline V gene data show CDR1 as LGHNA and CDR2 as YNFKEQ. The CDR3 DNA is TGTGCCAGCAGCCAAGATGGGACCTTAACAGATACGCAGTATTTT. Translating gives CASSQDGTLTDTQYF.

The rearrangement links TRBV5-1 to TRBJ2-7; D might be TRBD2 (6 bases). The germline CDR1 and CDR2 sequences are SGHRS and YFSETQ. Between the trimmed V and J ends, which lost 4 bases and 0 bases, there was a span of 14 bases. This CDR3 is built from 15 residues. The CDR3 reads CASSRGTASSYEQYF. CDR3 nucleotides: TGCGCCAGCAGCCGGGGGACTGCTAGCTCCTACGAGCAGTACTTC.